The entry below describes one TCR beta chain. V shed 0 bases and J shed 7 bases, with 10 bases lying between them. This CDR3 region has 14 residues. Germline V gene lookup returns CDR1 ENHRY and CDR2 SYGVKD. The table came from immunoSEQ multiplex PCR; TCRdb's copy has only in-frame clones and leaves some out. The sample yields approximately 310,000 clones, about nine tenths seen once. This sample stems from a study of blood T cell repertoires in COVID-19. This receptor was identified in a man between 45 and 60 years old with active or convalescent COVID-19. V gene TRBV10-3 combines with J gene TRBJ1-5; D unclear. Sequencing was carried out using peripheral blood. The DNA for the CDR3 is TGTGCCATCAGTGAGTCTGGCATGATGCAGCCCCAGCATTTT. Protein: CAISESGMMQPQHF.